This T cell receptor beta chain was profiled in a study of blood T cell repertoires in COVID-19. The overall study: Both acute and convalescent COVID-19 samples were obtained from the United States, Italy and Spain.

Measured with immunoSEQ multiplex PCR; TCRdb has only the in-frame clones, and not every one. Among 210,000 or so clones listed, around 80% were seen once. The Seattle patients, enrolled during active infection, were followed longitudinally. The CDR3 sequence is 12 residues long. CDR1 and CDR2 (germline): LGHNT, FRNRAP. V was trimmed by 7 bases and J by 3 bases, leaving 6 bases between them. Sample: peripheral blood. This TCR was recovered from a woman between 25 and 40 years old with COVID-19, enrolled during active disease. The V and J genes are TRBV12-5 and TRBJ2-2; D ambiguous. CDR3 nucleotide sequence: TGTGCTAGTGCTCGGGACACCGGGGAGCTGTTTTTT. It translates to CASARDTGELFF.